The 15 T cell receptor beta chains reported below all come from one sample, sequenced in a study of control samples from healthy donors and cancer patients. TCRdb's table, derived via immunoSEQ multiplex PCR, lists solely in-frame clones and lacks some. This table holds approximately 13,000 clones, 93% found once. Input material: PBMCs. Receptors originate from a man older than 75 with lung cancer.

The CDR3 sequence: CASSPAGGARPYEQYF. The CDR3 DNA sequence: TGTGCCAGCAGCCCCGCAGGAGGGGCACGCCCCTACGAGCAGTACTTC. The chain is built from TRBV7-9 and TRBJ2-7; tentative D call: TRBD2 (6 bases). Germline V gene lookup returns CDR1 SEHNR and CDR2 FQNEAQ (reference sequence). CDR3 length equals 16 residues. Trimming took 5 bases from V and 2 from J, leaving 19 bases between them.

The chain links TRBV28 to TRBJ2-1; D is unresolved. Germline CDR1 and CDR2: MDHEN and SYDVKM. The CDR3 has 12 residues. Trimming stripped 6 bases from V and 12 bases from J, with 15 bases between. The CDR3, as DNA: TGTGCCAGCAGCTCCGACACGAGGCCGCAGTTCTTC. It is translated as CASSSDTRPQFF.

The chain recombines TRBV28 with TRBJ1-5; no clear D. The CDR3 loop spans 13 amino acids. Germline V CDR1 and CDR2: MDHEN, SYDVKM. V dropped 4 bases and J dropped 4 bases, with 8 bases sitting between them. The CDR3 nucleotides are TGTGCCAGCAGTTACGACGCGAATCAGCCCCAGCATTTT. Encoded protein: CASSYDANQPQHF.

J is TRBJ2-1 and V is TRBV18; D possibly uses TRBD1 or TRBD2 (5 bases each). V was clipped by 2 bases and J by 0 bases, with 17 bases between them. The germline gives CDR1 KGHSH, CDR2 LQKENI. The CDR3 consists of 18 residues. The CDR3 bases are TGTGCCAGCTCACCAGCCGGATCCGGGACGGACTCCTACAATGAGCAGTTCTTC. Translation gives CASSPAGSGTDSYNEQFF.

The CDR3 loop reads CASSDFMNTEAFF. CDR3 sequence (DNA): TGTGCCAGCTCCGATTTTATGAACACTGAAGCTTTCTTT. This chain uses TRBV11-2 with TRBJ1-1; unclear D gene. From germline, CDR1 is SGHAT and CDR2 FQNNGV. The CDR3 has 13 residues. Trimming left V 8 bases short and J 0 bases short, with 10 bases between. Full variable domain (missing parts from reference TRBV11-2 and TRBJ1-1): EAGVAQSPRYKIIEKRQSVAFWCNPISGHATLYWYQQILGQGPKLLIQFQNNGVVDDSQLPKDRFSAERLKGVDSTLKIQPAKLEDSAVYLCASSDFMNTEAFFGQGTRLTVV.

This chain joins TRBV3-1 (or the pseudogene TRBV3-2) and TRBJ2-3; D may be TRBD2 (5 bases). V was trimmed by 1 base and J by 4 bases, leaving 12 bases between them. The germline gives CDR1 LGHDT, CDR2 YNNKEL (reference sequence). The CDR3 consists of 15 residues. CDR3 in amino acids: CASSQVTREPDTQYF. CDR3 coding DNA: TGTGCCAGCAGCCAAGTTACGAGGGAGCCAGATACGCAGTATTTT.

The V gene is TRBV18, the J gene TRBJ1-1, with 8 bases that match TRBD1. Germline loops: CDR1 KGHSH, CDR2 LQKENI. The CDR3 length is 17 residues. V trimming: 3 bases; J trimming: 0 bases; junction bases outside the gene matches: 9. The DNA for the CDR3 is TGTGCCAGCTCACCCTCCGGGACAGGACCAATGAACACTGAAGCTTTCTTT. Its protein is CASSPSGTGPMNTEAFF. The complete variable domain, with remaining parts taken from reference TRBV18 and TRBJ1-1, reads NAGVMQNPRHLVRRRGQEARLRCSPMKGHSHVYWYRQLPEEGLKFMVYLQKENIIDESGMPKERFSAEFPKEGPSILRIQQVVRGDSAAYFCASSPSGTGPMNTEAFFGQGTRLTVV.

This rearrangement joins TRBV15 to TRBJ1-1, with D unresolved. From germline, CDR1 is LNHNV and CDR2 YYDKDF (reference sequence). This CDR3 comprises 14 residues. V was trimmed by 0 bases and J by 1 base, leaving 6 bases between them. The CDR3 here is CATSRDAGNTEAFF. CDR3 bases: TGTGCCACCAGCAGAGATGCAGGGAACACTGAAGCTTTCTTT.

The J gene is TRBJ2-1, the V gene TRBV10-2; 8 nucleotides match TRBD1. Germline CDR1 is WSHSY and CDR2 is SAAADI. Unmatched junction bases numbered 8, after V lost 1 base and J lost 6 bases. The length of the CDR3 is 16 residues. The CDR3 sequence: CASSEFPGQAANEQFF. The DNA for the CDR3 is TGCGCCAGCAGTGAGTTCCCGGGACAGGCCGCCAATGAGCAGTTCTTC.

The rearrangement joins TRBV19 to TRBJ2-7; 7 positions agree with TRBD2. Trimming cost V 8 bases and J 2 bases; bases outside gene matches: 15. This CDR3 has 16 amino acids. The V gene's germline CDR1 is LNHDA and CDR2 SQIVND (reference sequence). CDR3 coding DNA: TGTGCCAGTGGAATGGGGAGGAGGCGGGAGACCTACGAGCAGTACTTC. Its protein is CASGMGRRRETYEQYF.

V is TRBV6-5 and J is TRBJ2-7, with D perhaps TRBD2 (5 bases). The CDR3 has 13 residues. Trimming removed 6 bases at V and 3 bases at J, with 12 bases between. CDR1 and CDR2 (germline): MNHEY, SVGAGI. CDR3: CASRGRLHYEQYV. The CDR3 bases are TGTGCCAGCAGGGGCAGACTACACTACGAGCAGTACGTC.

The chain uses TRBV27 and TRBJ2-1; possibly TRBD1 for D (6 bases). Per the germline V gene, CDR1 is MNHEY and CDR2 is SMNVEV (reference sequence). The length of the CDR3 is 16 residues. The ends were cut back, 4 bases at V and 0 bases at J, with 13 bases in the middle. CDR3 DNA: TGTGCCAGCAGTTCCGAGGGGGTGAGCTCCTACAATGAGCAGTTCTTC. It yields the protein CASSSEGVSSYNEQFF.

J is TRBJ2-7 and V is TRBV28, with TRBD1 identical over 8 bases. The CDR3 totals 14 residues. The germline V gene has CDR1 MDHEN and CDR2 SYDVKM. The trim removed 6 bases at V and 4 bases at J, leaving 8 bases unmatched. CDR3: CASRLTGAEYEQYV. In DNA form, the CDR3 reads TGTGCCAGCAGGTTGACAGGGGCGGAGTACGAGCAGTACGTC.

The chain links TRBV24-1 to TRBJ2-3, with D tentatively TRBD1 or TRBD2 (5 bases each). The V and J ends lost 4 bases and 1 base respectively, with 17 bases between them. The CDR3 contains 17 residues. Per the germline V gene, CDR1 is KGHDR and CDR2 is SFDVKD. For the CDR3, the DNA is TGTGCCACCAGTGACGGCAGGAGAGGGGTCGGCACAGATACGCAGTATTTT. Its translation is CATSDGRRGVGTDTQYF.

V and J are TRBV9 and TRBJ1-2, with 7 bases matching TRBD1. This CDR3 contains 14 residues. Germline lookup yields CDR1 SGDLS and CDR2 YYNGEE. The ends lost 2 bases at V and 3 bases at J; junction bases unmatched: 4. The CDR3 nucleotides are TGTGCCAGCAGCGTGGGACAGTTGGACTATGGCTACACCTTC. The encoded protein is CASSVGQLDYGYTF. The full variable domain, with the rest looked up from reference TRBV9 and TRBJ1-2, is DSGVTQTPKHLITATGQRVTLRCSPRSGDLSVYWYQQSLDQGLQFLIQYYNGEERAKGNILERFSAQQFPDLHSELNLSSLELGDSALYFCASSVGQLDYGYTFGSGTRLTVV.